The 18 T cell receptor beta chains below all came from one sample that was sequenced in a study of T cells in tuberculosis. Repertoires were generated with immunoSEQ multiplex PCR, while TCRdb's copy carries only in-frame clones and drops some. The data contain some 49,000 clones, 90% to 95% of them singletons. Time point denoted: new active TB diagnosis, blood taken before or within 7 days of starting treatment. Source: PBMCs, taken at tuberculosis diagnosis. The receptors stem from an adult with tuberculosis.

A word on this clone: Germline is not matched at one junction end, which may reflect a read error. DNA of the CDR3: TGCGCCAGCAGCCGAGAAGACAGGGCGGCGGACATTCAGTATTTC. Its translation: CASSREDRAADIQYF. This chain connects TRBV4-3 to TRBJ2-4; 7 bases match TRBD1. The germline V gene has CDR1 LGHNA and CDR2 YSLEER. The CDR3 extends over 15 amino acids.

The CDR3 DNA follows: TGTGCCAGCAGCGATACTAGCCTAGGTTTTCTAATGGACAATGAGCAGTTCTTC. Its translation is CASSDTSLGFLMDNEQFF. The chain is built from TRBV2 and TRBJ2-1, with D maybe TRBD2 (6 bases). The V and J ends lost 6 bases and 5 bases respectively, with 26 bases between them. Germline V lookup: CDR1 SNHLY, CDR2 FYNNEI. This CDR3 spans 18 amino acids.

The chain joins TRBV11-2 to TRBJ2-7; 8 bases agree with TRBD2. J gave up 2 bases and V 3 bases, and 6 bases lay outside the gene matches. The CDR3 is 15 residues long. CDR1 is SGHAT and CDR2 is FQNNGV in the germline V gene. The DNA of the CDR3 is TGTGCCAGCAGCTTTCCAGCGGGAGCAACCTACGAGCAGTACTTC. Its protein product is CASSFPAGATYEQYF. Complete variable domain (other parts from reference TRBV11-2 and TRBJ2-7): EAGVAQSPRYKIIEKRQSVAFWCNPISGHATLYWYQQILGQGPKLLIQFQNNGVVDDSQLPKDRFSAERLKGVDSTLKIQPAKLEDSAVYLCASSFPAGATYEQYFGPGTRLTVT.

The V call is TRBV6-6, the J call TRBJ1-2, with a weak D call TRBD1 (6 bases). Trimming left V 6 bases short and J 8 bases short, with 22 bases between. The CDR3 spans 15 residues. Per germline, CDR1 MNHNY and CDR2 SVGAGI (reference sequence). CDR3 region: CASRAPGHHMEGYTF. The DNA for the CDR3 is TGTGCCAGCAGGGCACCGGGACATCACATGGAGGGCTACACCTTC.

This chain links TRBV7-8 with TRBJ2-2; 9 nucleotides match TRBD2. The V gene end was trimmed by 0 bases and the J gene end by 5 bases; junction bases not matched to a gene: 19. This CDR3 is 21 amino acids long. The germline V gene encodes CDR1 SGHVS and CDR2 FQNEAQ. CDR3 sequence: CASSLARLAGRRGSRTGELFF. CDR3 DNA: TGTGCCAGCAGCTTAGCGCGGCTAGCGGGGAGACGGGGCTCGCGTACCGGGGAGCTGTTTTTT. The full variable domain, rest sourced from reference TRBV7-8 and TRBJ2-2, is GAGVSQSPRYKVAKRGQDVALRCDPISGHVSLFWYQQALGQGPEFLTYFQNEAQLDKSGLPSDRFFAERPEGSVSTLKIQRTQQEDSAVYLCASSLARLAGRRGSRTGELFFGEGSRLTVL.

J is TRBJ2-7 and V is TRBV13; 9 bases map to TRBD2. The CDR3 runs 13 residues. Germline assignment: CDR1 PRHDT and CDR2 FYEKMQ (reference sequence). J gave up 4 bases and V 8 bases, and 6 bases lay outside the gene matches. The CDR3 loop is CASGPSGKYEQYF. The CDR3 nucleotides are TGTGCCAGCGGGCCTAGCGGGAAATACGAGCAGTACTTC.

The chain links TRBV27 to TRBJ2-2, with TRBD2 matching over 7 bases. Germline CDR1 MNHEY, CDR2 SMNVEV (reference sequence). The V gene end was trimmed by 7 bases and the J gene end by 7 bases; junction bases not matched to a gene: 15. This CDR3 region has 16 residues. The DNA of the CDR3 is TGTGCCAGCACCTCAGCCGGACTAGATCAAGGCGGGGAGCTGTTTTTT. It translates to CASTSAGLDQGGELFF.

A few counts support this clone. The CDR3 DNA reads as TGCGCCAGCAGTGACCTGACTAGCGGGAGAGCAGATACGCAGTATTTT. Its translation is CASSDLTSGRADTQYF. The J gene is TRBJ2-3, the V gene TRBV10-1, with 12 nucleotides matching TRBD2. The germline V gene encodes CDR1 WNHNN and CDR2 SYGVQD (reference sequence). V trimming: 3 bases; J trimming: 4 bases; junction bases outside the gene matches: 5. This CDR3 region has 16 residues.

The rearrangement uses TRBV6-5 and TRBJ2-5; no reliable D call. The CDR3 length is 14 residues. Per the germline V gene, CDR1 is MNHEY and CDR2 is SVGAGI. V lost 2 bases and J 0 bases, leaving 7 bases between the germline ends. In DNA form, the CDR3 reads TGTGCCAGCAGTTACGTACAGCACCAAGAGACCCAGTACTTC. Protein: CASSYVQHQETQYF.

With regard to this clone: Other DNA sequences within the sample encode an identical CDR3. The J gene is TRBJ1-2, the V gene TRBV19; the match to TRBD1 covers 7 bases. The V gene end was trimmed by 6 bases and the J gene end by 4 bases; junction bases not matched to a gene: 2. The CDR3 runs 12 residues. In germline, CDR1 is LNHDA, CDR2 SQIVND (reference sequence). The CDR3 sequence is CASRTGIYGYTF. The CDR3 DNA follows: TGTGCCAGTAGGACAGGGATCTATGGCTACACCTTC.

This clone was recorded only once. The V gene is TRBV6-5, the J gene TRBJ2-1; 9 bases align to TRBD1. The CDR3 has 14 amino acids. Germline values: CDR1 MNHEY, CDR2 SVGAGI. V dropped 3 bases and J dropped 6; count of bases not matched to a gene: 3. In DNA form, the CDR3 reads TGTGCCAGCAGTTATCCGGGACAGGGCAATGAGCAGTTCTTC. Its protein product is CASSYPGQGNEQFF.

This chain joins TRBV7-9 and TRBJ1-4, with D unclear. The CDR3 covers 19 residues. Trimming pared 0 bases from V and 7 bases from J, leaving 24 bases between. Germline V gene data show CDR1 as SEHNR and CDR2 as FQNEAQ (reference sequence). CDR3 nucleotides: TGTGCCAGCAGCTTAGCCCCGGGATCAAATCCGAGTAAAACTGAAAAACTGTTTTTT. Protein: CASSLAPGSNPSKTEKLFF. Full variable domain (missing parts from reference TRBV7-9 and TRBJ1-4): DTGVSQNPRHKITKRGQNVTFRCDPISEHNRLYWYRQTLGQGPEFLTYFQNEAQLEKSRLLSDRFSAERPKGSFSTLEIQRTEQGDSAMYLCASSLAPGSNPSKTEKLFFGSGTQLSVL.

J is TRBJ1-2 and V is TRBV6-9; 8 positions agree with TRBD1. This CDR3 region has 15 residues. From germline, CDR1 is MNHGY and CDR2 SVAAGI. V trimming: 10 bases; J trimming: 2 bases; junction bases outside the gene matches: 12. Here the CDR3 DNA reads TGTGCCATCCTTCCAACGACAGGGGCGAACTATGGCTACACCTTC. Residues: CAILPTTGANYGYTF.

The genes are TRBV6-1 and TRBJ1-6, with D maybe TRBD1 (6 bases). The CDR3 is made up of 18 amino acids. V was clipped by 3 bases and J by 0 bases, with 15 bases between them. Germline V lookup: CDR1 MNHNS, CDR2 SASEGT. The CDR3 reads CASSEGTLHRSYNSPLHF. The CDR3 DNA reads as TGTGCCAGCAGTGAGGGGACACTTCACCGCTCCTATAATTCACCCCTCCACTTT.

The rearrangement uses TRBV7-2 and TRBJ1-2; a weak D match, TRBD1 (6 bases). Germline assignment: CDR1 SGHTA and CDR2 FQGNSA. The CDR3 runs to 17 residues. V lost 1 base and J lost 3, with 18 bases in between. The CDR3 bases are TGTGCCAGCAGCTTAGACCCGATAGCAGGGGCGCACTATGGCTACACCTTC. Its translation: CASSLDPIAGAHYGYTF. Based on the CDR3 plus reference TRBV7-2 and TRBJ1-2, the full variable domain is GAGVSQSPSNKVTEKGKDVELRCDPISGHTALYWYRQSLGQGLEFLIYFQGNSAPDKSGLPSDRFSAERTGGSVSTLTIQRTQQEDSAVYLCASSLDPIAGAHYGYTFGSGTRLTVV.

The rearrangement links TRBV6-6 to TRBJ2-7; 13 bases align to TRBD2. Unmatched junction bases numbered 4, after V lost 5 bases and J lost 3 bases. The length of the CDR3 is 15 residues. CDR1 is MNHNY, CDR2 SVGAGI, per germline (reference sequence). The CDR3 protein is CASSRTSGSVYEQYF. The DNA for the CDR3 is TGTGCCAGCAGTCGGACTAGCGGGAGCGTCTACGAGCAGTACTTC.

The V call is TRBV28, the J call TRBJ2-4, with TRBD1 as a possible D gene (6 bases). From germline, CDR1 is MDHEN and CDR2 SYDVKM. The V gene lost 5 bases and the J gene lost 1 base, with 18 bases spanning the gap. The CDR3 totals 17 residues. CDR3 coding DNA: TGTGCCAGCAGTACCTCAGTGTACAGGGAGGCCAAAAACATTCAGTACTTC. It encodes CASSTSVYREAKNIQYF.

V gene TRBV30 combines with J gene TRBJ1-3; no clear D. V dropped 2 bases and J dropped 0 bases, with 5 bases sitting between them. Germline CDR1 is GTSNPN and CDR2 is SVGIG (reference sequence). The CDR3 covers 13 residues. As DNA, the CDR3 is TGTGCCTGGAGTTTGGCCTCTGGAAACACCATATATTTT. Amino acids: CAWSLASGNTIYF. Drawing the rest from reference TRBV30 and TRBJ1-3, the complete variable domain is SQTIHQWPATLVQPVGSPLSLECTVEGTSNPNLYWYRQAAGRGLQLLFYSVGIGQISSEVPQNLSASRPQDRQFILSSKKLLLSDSGFYLCAWSLASGNTIYFGEGSWLTVV.